The 25 T cell receptor beta chains below all came from one sample that was sequenced in a study of blood T cell repertoires in COVID-19 (dated by TCRdb to about 2020). Library construction relied on the immunoSEQ multiplex PCR assay. Here the immuneACCESS table is served through TCRdb, limited to in-frame sequences with V and J called. Missing clones are a known gap in these copies; in checked studies unresolved V genes cover under half, and the rest lacks a known reason. This sample has about 100,000 clones in its table, and 91% of those were observed once. Clones ranked in the top ten supply roughly 2.1% of the sample. Sequencing input: peripheral blood. The receptors here all came from a man in his forties or fifties with active COVID-19.

The chain links TRBV6-1 to TRBJ2-5, with unresolved D. Germline loops: CDR1 MNHNS, CDR2 SASEGT. Between the trimmed V and J ends, which lost 0 bases and 7 bases, there was a span of 3 bases. This CDR3 contains 11 residues. The CDR3 loop is CASSEARTQYF. For the CDR3, the DNA is TGTGCCAGCAGTGAAGCGAGGACCCAGTACTTC.

The chain links TRBV24-1 to TRBJ2-3; possible D gene TRBD2, 6 bases. V was pared by 4 bases and J by 2 bases, with 15 bases between. Germline CDR1 is KGHDR and CDR2 is SFDVKD. The CDR3 has 16 residues. The CDR3 bases are TGTGCCACCAGTGAGCCGACTAGGCCCCCCACAGATACGCAGTATTTT. This encodes CATSEPTRPPTDTQYF.

This rearrangement joins TRBV2 to TRBJ1-5, with 9 positions matching TRBD1. Losses at the gene ends were 3 bases for V and 7 bases for J; bases not matched to a gene: 10. The CDR3 has 16 residues. Germline CDR1 SNHLY, CDR2 FYNNEI. CDR3 sequence: CASSEGGDRAGQPQHF. CDR3 bases: TGTGCCAGCAGTGAGGGGGGGGACAGGGCTGGACAGCCCCAGCATTTT.

Here the CDR3 reads CASRTTSGRDTQYF. For the CDR3, the DNA is TGCGCCAGCAGAACGACTAGCGGGAGAGATACGCAGTATTTT. The V call is TRBV5-1, the J call TRBJ2-3, with 12 bases lining up with TRBD2. Germline assignment: CDR1 SGHRS and CDR2 YFSETQ. The CDR3 totals 14 residues. V was pared by 5 bases and J by 5 bases, with 3 bases of the junction left unmatched.

The chain carries TRBV28 and TRBJ2-1, with TRBD1 matching 10 bases. Trimming removed 7 bases from V and 13 bases from J; junction bases left unmatched: 4. Per germline, CDR1 MDHEN and CDR2 SYDVKM. The CDR3 loop spans 11 amino acids. In DNA form, the CDR3 reads TGTGCCAGCAACGGACAGGGGGGCCAGTTCTTC. This encodes CASNGQGGQFF.

The chain couples TRBV11-2 to TRBJ2-3, with D possibly TRBD2 on 6 matching bases. Germline CDR1 SGHAT, CDR2 FQNNGV. Deletions cut 2 bases from V and 0 bases from J, with 12 bases between. The CDR3 extends over 16 amino acids. The CDR3: CASSLKPGTSTDTQYF. The DNA for the CDR3 is TGTGCCAGCAGCTTAAAACCGGGGACTAGCACAGATACGCAGTATTTT.

This chain links TRBV10-1 with TRBJ2-3, with 8 bases identical to TRBD2. Looked up from germline, CDR1 is WNHNN and CDR2 is SYGVQD (reference sequence). CDR3 length: 16 amino acids. J was trimmed by 4 bases and V by 3 bases; bases with no gene match: 9. The chain's CDR3 is CASSDHRAGGADTQYF. The CDR3 DNA reads as TGCGCCAGCAGTGATCATCGGGCGGGGGGTGCAGATACGCAGTATTTT.

This rearrangement joins TRBV5-6 to TRBJ1-6; tentatively, D is TRBD1 (5 bases). V lost 0 bases and J lost 4, with 8 bases in between. The CDR3 is 15 amino acids. Germline assignment: CDR1 SGHDT and CDR2 YYEEEE. CDR3 bases: TGTGCCAGCAGCTTGGGTCAGGGTTATAATTCACCCCTCCACTTT. Protein: CASSLGQGYNSPLHF.

This chain uses TRBV19 with TRBJ2-5; D is undetermined. Germline V gene sequence: CDR1 LNHDA, CDR2 SQIVND (reference sequence). The CDR3 is 14 amino acids. Trimming left V 3 bases short and J 4 bases short, with 12 bases between. The CDR3: CASSIAVDRETQYF. CDR3 DNA sequence: TGTGCCAGTAGTATCGCAGTCGATCGAGAGACCCAGTACTTC.

V usage is TRBV3-1 (or the pseudogene TRBV3-2) and J usage is TRBJ2-2; 7 nucleotides line up with TRBD2. V shed 3 bases, J shed 5 bases, and the junction held 6 bases outside the gene matches. The CDR3 is 15 residues long. CDR1 is LGHDT and CDR2 is YNNKEL in the germline V gene (reference sequence). The CDR3 nucleotides read TGTGCCAGCAGCCATGGCGGGGGTGGTACCGGGGAGCTGTTTTTT. Translation gives CASSHGGGGTGELFF.

This chain uses TRBV5-6 with TRBJ2-1, with 8 bases lining up with TRBD2. J was trimmed by 7 bases and V by 0 bases; bases with no gene match: 9. The V gene's germline CDR1 is SGHDT and CDR2 YYEEEE. CDR3 length: 16 residues. In nucleotides, the CDR3 is TGTGCCAGCAGCTTGGTCGCGGGGCTAGCGGGTAATGAGCAGTTCTTC. Protein product: CASSLVAGLAGNEQFF.

This rearrangement joins TRBV3-1 (or the pseudogene TRBV3-2) to TRBJ1-6; TRBD1 agrees at 7 bases. CDR3 length: 15 amino acids. CDR1 LGHDT and CDR2 YNNKEL come from the germline V gene (reference sequence). With V trimmed by 4 bases and J by 10 bases, 10 bases remained unmatched. CDR3 in amino acids: CASSRGQNLRSPLHF. The CDR3 DNA reads as TGTGCCAGCAGCCGGGGACAGAACTTAAGATCACCCCTCCACTTT.

The V and J genes are TRBV6-5 and TRBJ1-5, with D possibly TRBD1 on 6 matching bases. Between the trimmed V and J ends, which lost 4 bases and 8 bases, there was a span of 15 bases. Germline CDR1 MNHEY, CDR2 SVGAGI. The CDR3 spans 14 residues. The DNA for the CDR3 is TGTGCCAGCAGTTTTACAGGGCAAGGTGAGCCCCAGCATTTT. Its protein product is CASSFTGQGEPQHF.

The chain joins TRBV19 to TRBJ2-3, with D tentatively TRBD1 (6 bases). Trimming pared 6 bases from V and 1 base from J, leaving 17 bases between. Germline lookup yields CDR1 LNHDA and CDR2 SQIVND (reference sequence). The CDR3 has 16 amino acids. This CDR3 reads CASSAGWGLRTDTQYF. CDR3 nucleotide sequence: TGTGCCAGTAGCGCCGGATGGGGGCTCCGCACAGATACGCAGTATTTT.

This chain connects TRBV7-6 to TRBJ2-2; 7 nucleotides line up with TRBD1. CDR3 length: 18 residues. The ends lost 2 bases at V and 5 bases at J; junction bases unmatched: 14. CDR1 and CDR2 (germline): SGHVS, FNYEAQ. CDR3 residues: CASSLSLFVGTATGELFF. The CDR3 coding sequence is TGTGCCAGCAGCTTATCGTTGTTTGTTGGGACAGCGACCGGGGAGCTGTTTTTT.

The gene calls are TRBV12-5 and TRBJ2-5; D is uncertain. Trimming removed 3 bases at V and 7 bases at J, with 12 bases between. The CDR3 is 13 amino acids. Germline CDR1 reads LGHNT; CDR2 reads FRNRAP. The CDR3 DNA sequence: TGTGCTAGTGGTTTTAACAGAGCCAGGACCCAGTACTTC. As protein: CASGFNRARTQYF.

The chain links TRBV3-1 (or the pseudogene TRBV3-2) to TRBJ1-2, with 8 nucleotides matching TRBD1. The CDR3 has 14 amino acids. In germline, CDR1 is LGHDT, CDR2 YNNKEL (reference sequence). With 1 base clipped from V and 2 bases from J, the junction kept 0 bases outside the gene matches. The CDR3: CASSQGQGNYGYTF. CDR3 nucleotide sequence: TGTGCCAGCAGCCAAGGACAGGGGAACTATGGCTACACCTTC.

CDR3 in amino acids: CAWSSGLLNQPQHF. The CDR3 bases are TGTGCCTGGAGCTCGGGACTCTTAAATCAGCCCCAGCATTTT. This chain connects TRBV30 to TRBJ1-5, with D possibly being TRBD1 (5 bases). The germline V gene encodes CDR1 GTSNPN and CDR2 SVGIG (reference sequence). The V end lost 3 bases, the J end lost 4 bases, and 13 bases lay between the germline ends. CDR3 length equals 14 residues.

CDR3 in DNA: TGTGCCAGCAGCTTCGGACTAGCCTACGAGCAGTACGTC. Its translation is CASSFGLAYEQYV. V usage is TRBV5-5 and J usage is TRBJ2-7; 7 bases fit TRBD2. Germline V CDR1 and CDR2: SGHKS, YYEKEE (reference sequence). The CDR3 is 13 amino acids. Trimming at V came to 2 bases and at J to 2 bases, leaving 1 base not matched to a gene.

CDR3 region: CASSIEGETNTEAFF. DNA for the CDR3: TGTGCCAGTAGTATCGAGGGAGAAACGAACACTGAAGCTTTCTTT. V and J are TRBV19 and TRBJ1-1; D is unclear. V was pared by 3 bases and J by 1 base, with 12 bases between. CDR3 length equals 15 residues. Germline CDR1 is LNHDA and CDR2 is SQIVND (reference sequence).

This rearrangement joins TRBV5-1 to TRBJ2-3; D remains ambiguous. Germline CDR1 and CDR2: SGHRS and YFSETQ. V was cut by 4 bases and J by 2 bases, with 8 bases left in between. This CDR3 region has 13 residues. Here the CDR3 DNA reads TGCGCCAGCAGCGTACTAAACACAGATACGCAGTATTTT. It encodes CASSVLNTDTQYF.

This chain connects TRBV5-1 to TRBJ2-3, with 7 bases matching TRBD1. This CDR3 spans 15 amino acids. Germline assignment: CDR1 SGHRS and CDR2 YFSETQ. The V and J ends lost 3 bases and 11 bases, in that order; junction bases with no gene match: 15. The CDR3 coding sequence is TGCGCCAGCAGCTCAGGGGGTGTCCTCTCTGGGGGGCAGTATTTT. The encoded protein is CASSSGGVLSGGQYF.

This clone was found once. The rearrangement joins TRBV9 to TRBJ1-1; TRBD1 agrees at 7 bases. The CDR3 loop spans 14 amino acids. Germline CDR1 and CDR2: SGDLS and YYNGEE. Unmatched junction bases numbered 9, after V lost 6 bases and J lost 4 bases. The CDR3 loop is CASTQGGLGTEAFF. CDR3 in DNA: TGTGCCAGCACCCAGGGGGGATTGGGCACTGAAGCTTTCTTT.

This clone has only one observation. The CDR3 loop reads CASSNNRVTQYF. The CDR3 DNA follows: TGTGCCAGCAGCAACAACAGGGTTACGCAGTATTTT. This chain uses TRBV6-5 with TRBJ2-3; possibly TRBD1 for D (6 bases). Trimming cost V 6 bases and J 8 bases, with 12 bases left between them. CDR3 size: 12 residues. CDR1 MNHEY and CDR2 SVGAGI come from the germline V gene.

The genes are TRBV5-1 and TRBJ2-3, with TRBD2 matching 15 bases. Germline V lookup: CDR1 SGHRS, CDR2 YFSETQ. The CDR3 is 18 residues long. J was trimmed by 2 bases and V by 0 bases; bases with no gene match: 4. The DNA for the CDR3 is TGCGCCAGCAGCTTGGGCGGACTAGCGGGGGGGTCCACAGATACGCAGTATTTT. Amino acids: CASSLGGLAGGSTDTQYF.